Reported below is one T cell receptor (beta chain). The data stem from a study of patients and donors after allogeneic stem cell transplantation. V dropped 2 bases and J dropped 5 bases, with 12 bases sitting between them. CDR1 and CDR2 from the germline V gene are ENHRY and SYGVKD. The CDR3 totals 15 residues. One entry per CDR3 protein results from TCRdb running MiXCR on the RT-PCR reads. In the table there are some 880,000 distinct CDR3 sequences, under 20% of which are singletons. The V and J genes are TRBV10-3 and TRBJ2-2, with a possible D match to TRBD2 (5 bases). This clonotype was obtained from a human donor who was either an allogeneic HSCT recipient or a stem cell or donor lymphocyte infusion donor (not recorded which). It is not recorded whose cells these are; they may come from a transplant donor. The specimen sequenced was blood, either unsorted or a sorted T cell fraction (not recorded which). The DNA of the CDR3 is TGTGCCATCAGTGAGCCGGGGATGATTACCGGGGAGCTGTTTTTT. The encoded protein is CAISEPGMITGELFF.